The 31 T cell receptor beta chains presented below share a single source sample, sequenced in a study of sequential checkpoint blockade in melanoma. Treatment denoted: randomized to nivolumab then ipilimumab (arm A) or the reverse (arm B). Sequenced by immunoSEQ multiplex PCR; TCRdb stores in-frame clones only, minus some. The repertoire includes some 9,600 clones, nearly 25% of them detected once, and 17% sits in the top ten. Here the sequenced sample was tumor tissue (inferred from file names), taken from a patient given nivolumab and ipilimumab in sequence. The origin of the receptors is a human donor with melanoma.

This clone was seen at least ten times. The rearrangement uses TRBV9 and TRBJ1-6; D is ambiguous. Per germline, CDR1 SGDLS and CDR2 YYNGEE. Trimming left V 9 bases short and J 10 bases short, with 20 bases between. This CDR3 has 14 amino acids. CDR3 nucleotide sequence: TGTGCCACCAAAAGGACGGGGAGACAATCACCCCTCCACTTT. Translating gives CATKRTGRQSPLHF.

The V call is TRBV10-2, the J call TRBJ2-2; no clear D gene. V was clipped by 8 bases and J by 4 bases, with 11 bases between them. The CDR3 extends over 13 amino acids. Germline V lookup: CDR1 WSHSY, CDR2 SAAADI. CDR3 amino acids: CASLRSGTGELFF. The CDR3 coding sequence is TGCGCCAGCCTAAGGTCAGGCACCGGGGAGCTGTTTTTT.

The rearrangement links TRBV30 to TRBJ2-3, with 9 bases matching TRBD2. The V gene end was trimmed by 5 bases and the J gene end by 3 bases; junction bases not matched to a gene: 6. The CDR3 covers 14 residues. From germline, CDR1 is GTSNPN and CDR2 SVGIG (reference sequence). The CDR3 nucleotides read TGTGCCTGGCACAAGCGGGAGGCTACAGATACGCAGTATTTT. It codes for CAWHKREATDTQYF. The variable domain in full, completed from reference TRBV30 and TRBJ2-3, reads SQTIHQWPATLVQPVGSPLSLECTVEGTSNPNLYWYRQAAGRGLQLLFYSVGIGQISSEVPQNLSASRPQDRQFILSSKKLLLSDSGFYLCAWHKREATDTQYFGPGTRLTVL.

The J gene is TRBJ2-2, the V gene TRBV18, with TRBD1 matching over 8 bases. The CDR3 is 16 amino acids. With 0 bases clipped from V and 4 bases from J, the junction kept 4 bases outside the gene matches. Germline CDR1 reads KGHSH; CDR2 reads LQKENI. The CDR3 DNA follows: TGTGCCAGCTCACCACCGGCCACAGGGGGCACCGGGGAGCTGTTTTTT. Its translation is CASSPPATGGTGELFF.

Judged by abundance, this clone is medium-sized (0.01 to 0.1%). The rearrangement links TRBV5-1 to TRBJ1-1; D is undetermined. The V gene lost 2 bases and the J gene lost 3 bases, with 11 bases spanning the gap. There are 14 residues in the CDR3. Looked up from germline, CDR1 is SGHRS and CDR2 is YFSETQ. CDR3 loop: CASSFEPRDTEAFF. DNA of the CDR3: TGCGCCAGCAGCTTCGAACCACGGGACACTGAAGCTTTCTTT.

This clone was counted at least ten times. The V call is TRBV11-3, the J call TRBJ1-4; D is possibly TRBD1 (5 bases). Trimming left V 1 base short and J 7 bases short, with 13 bases between. CDR1 and CDR2 from the germline V gene are SGHNT and YENEEA. The CDR3 consists of 15 residues. CDR3: CASSLGVGDSEKLFF. CDR3 sequence (DNA): TGTGCCAGCAGCTTAGGTGTAGGGGATAGTGAAAAACTGTTTTTT.

This clone was counted ten times or more. This chain connects TRBV6-8 to TRBJ1-2; TRBD1 might be the D (6 bases). The germline CDR1 and CDR2 sequences are MNHGY and SAAAGT. The V gene lost 6 bases and the J gene lost 3 bases, with 11 bases spanning the gap. The CDR3 spans 13 residues. CDR3 sequence reads: CASRGTSYYGYTF. CDR3 in DNA: TGTGCCAGCAGGGGGACATCCTACTATGGCTACACCTTC.

The rearrangement joins TRBV9 to TRBJ1-3; a weak D match, TRBD1 (6 bases). V lost 5 bases and J lost 0, with 12 bases in between. The CDR3 length is 15 residues. Germline lookup yields CDR1 SGDLS and CDR2 YYNGEE. The CDR3 nucleotides are TGTGCCAGCAGTGTTAACAGGGACTCTGGAAACACCATATATTTT. This sequence encodes CASSVNRDSGNTIYF.

This sequence joins TRBV18 and TRBJ2-2; 9 positions agree with TRBD1. V dropped 5 bases and J dropped 0; count of bases not matched to a gene: 10. CDR3 length equals 18 residues. Per the germline V gene, CDR1 is KGHSH and CDR2 is LQKENI. Here the CDR3 reads CASSITGGAWSNTGELFF. CDR3 bases: TGTGCCAGCTCAATAACAGGGGGCGCGTGGTCGAACACCGGGGAGCTGTTTTTT.

This sequence joins TRBV11-3 and TRBJ1-1; 8 nucleotides agree with TRBD1. The CDR3 has 15 amino acids. The germline V gene has CDR1 SGHNT and CDR2 YENEEA. With V trimmed by 5 bases and J by 5 bases, 10 bases remained unmatched. CDR3 in amino acids: CASSPRRTGHTEAFF. CDR3 coding DNA: TGTGCCAGCAGCCCCAGGAGGACAGGGCATACTGAAGCTTTCTTT.

This clone was counted at least ten times. This sequence joins TRBV11-3 and TRBJ1-2, with a possible D match to TRBD1 (6 bases). CDR3 length: 15 amino acids. V lost 3 bases and J lost 3, with 14 bases in between. The germline CDR1 and CDR2 sequences are SGHNT and YENEEA. CDR3 sequence: CASSFAEGGYYGYTF. The CDR3 coding sequence is TGTGCCAGCAGCTTTGCGGAAGGGGGATACTATGGCTACACCTTC.

The rearrangement joins TRBV10-2 to TRBJ1-6; 8 positions match TRBD1. Per the germline V gene, CDR1 is WSHSY and CDR2 is SAAADI. After removal of 2 bases from V and 5 bases from J, the junction contained 2 bases not matched to a gene. This CDR3 has 15 amino acids. CDR3: CASSERGQDNSPLHF. The DNA for the CDR3 is TGCGCCAGCAGTGAGCGGGGACAGGATAATTCACCCCTCCACTTT.

The chain employs TRBV19 and TRBJ1-1; 9 bases line up with TRBD1. Germline V gene sequence: CDR1 LNHDA, CDR2 SQIVND (reference sequence). CDR3 length equals 12 residues. Trimming took 1 base from V and 11 from J; bases not matched to a gene: 2. In DNA, the CDR3 is TGTGCCAGTAGTATAGGGACAGGGGTTGCTTTCTTT. Translation gives CASSIGTGVAFF.

This chain uses TRBV28 with TRBJ2-1; D is unresolved. The CDR3 runs to 15 residues. Trimming pared 4 bases from V and 10 bases from J, leaving 20 bases between. Per the germline V gene, CDR1 is MDHEN and CDR2 is SYDVKM. The CDR3 spells CASSSPPLWGWEQFF. The CDR3 region has the DNA TGTGCCAGCAGTTCTCCACCCCTCTGGGGTTGGGAGCAGTTCTTC.

This chain links TRBV5-1 with TRBJ2-1; no definite D call. In germline, CDR1 is SGHRS, CDR2 YFSETQ. Trimming stripped 4 bases from V and 6 bases from J, with 17 bases between. This CDR3 is built from 15 residues. In DNA, the CDR3 is TGCGCCAGCAGCACGGACGCCCTTAGATCCAATGAGCAGTTCTTC. Protein: CASSTDALRSNEQFF.

The chain has TRBV29-1 and TRBJ2-7; a weak D match, TRBD1 (7 bases). CDR3 size: 12 residues. Germline assignment: CDR1 SQVTM and CDR2 ANQGSEA. Trimming left V 6 bases short and J 4 bases short, with 13 bases between. The CDR3 coding sequence is TGCAGCGTGGCGGGACAGAATTACGAGCAGTACTTC. Its translation is CSVAGQNYEQYF.

This clone was seen repeatedly, ten times or more. The rearrangement uses TRBV6-8 and TRBJ1-1, with D maybe TRBD1 (6 bases). Trimming removed 5 bases from V and 0 bases from J, with 13 bases in between. The V gene's germline CDR1 is MNHGY and CDR2 SAAAGT. The CDR3 is 15 residues long. The CDR3 spells CASSVTTGMNTEAFF. The CDR3 DNA sequence: TGTGCCAGCAGTGTAACGACAGGAATGAACACTGAAGCTTTCTTT.

This clone was detected a few times. This chain connects TRBV6-8 to TRBJ1-4, with unresolved D. This CDR3 spans 14 amino acids. The V gene's germline CDR1 is MNHGY and CDR2 SAAAGT. V was pared by 6 bases and J by 6 bases, with 14 bases between. In DNA form, the CDR3 reads TGTGCCAGCAGCTCACAGAACCTGGATGAAAAACTGTTTTTT. It yields the protein CASSSQNLDEKLFF.

DNA of the CDR3: TGTGCCAGCAGTTACTCGGGGAATGGCTACACCTTC. Translation gives CASSYSGNGYTF. This chain joins TRBV6-8 and TRBJ1-2; no definite D call. CDR1 and CDR2 (germline): MNHGY, SAAAGT. CDR3 length: 12 amino acids. V shed 0 bases and J shed 6 bases, with 5 bases lying between them.

This chain joins TRBV6-8 and TRBJ2-7; D is undetermined. The CDR3 has 13 residues. Trimming took off 2 bases at V and 4 bases at J, with 9 bases between the two ends. CDR1 MNHGY and CDR2 SAAAGT come from the germline V gene. The CDR3 sequence: CASSYGPLYEQYF. The CDR3 DNA reads TGTGCCAGCAGTTACGGGCCCTTATACGAGCAGTACTTC.

This sequence joins TRBV9 and TRBJ1-1; 7 positions match TRBD1. Trimming took 4 bases from V and 1 from J; bases not matched to a gene: 19. This CDR3 spans 19 amino acids. Germline V gene data show CDR1 as SGDLS and CDR2 as YYNGEE. The CDR3 bases are TGTGCCAGCAGCCCGCGGACAGGTGGGAACCAGGGGGGGAACACTGAAGCTTTCTTT. Translated, it gives CASSPRTGGNQGGNTEAFF.

This clone has at least ten counts. The genes are TRBV11-3 and TRBJ2-3; weak D call: TRBD2 (6 bases). CDR3 length: 14 residues. Trimming shortened V by 2 bases and J by 5 bases, and 11 bases separated the two germline ends. Germline values: CDR1 SGHNT, CDR2 YENEEA. DNA of the CDR3: TGTGCCAGCAGCTTAACGGGAGTGTTAGATACGCAGTATTTT. Protein: CASSLTGVLDTQYF.

This clone came up many times. V usage is TRBV7-1 and J usage is TRBJ1-2; 7 nucleotides align to TRBD1. TRBV7-1 is flagged as an ORF with uncertain function. After removal of 4 bases from V and 3 bases from J, the junction contained 2 bases not matched to a gene. This CDR3 region has 13 residues. In nucleotides, the CDR3 is TGTGCCAGCAGCTTAGACAGGGACTATGGCTACACCTTC. This sequence encodes CASSLDRDYGYTF.

The CDR3, as DNA: TGTGCCAGCCGTTGGAGCGGGAGGTCCGGGGAGCTGTTTTTT. Its protein is CASRWSGRSGELFF. The chain links TRBV7-6 to TRBJ2-2; 9 positions match TRBD2. Trimming removed 8 bases from V and 6 bases from J; junction bases left unmatched: 7. CDR1 and CDR2 from the germline V gene are SGHVS and FNYEAQ. The length of the CDR3 is 14 residues. Filled out from reference TRBV7-6 and TRBJ2-2, the complete variable domain reads GAGVSQSPRYKVTKRGQDVALRCDPISGHVSLYWYRQALGQGPEFLTYFNYEAQQDKSGLPNDRFSAERPEGSISTLTIQRTEQRDSAMYRCASRWSGRSGELFFGEGSRLTVL.

The genes are TRBV6-8 and TRBJ1-2; TRBD1 might be the D (5 bases). The V gene lost 5 bases and the J gene lost 2 bases, with 12 bases spanning the gap. This CDR3 has 14 residues. The germline V gene encodes CDR1 MNHGY and CDR2 SAAAGT. The CDR3 region is CASSTEGFNYGYTF. In DNA form, the CDR3 reads TGTGCCAGCAGTACCGAGGGGTTCAACTATGGCTACACCTTC.

This clone was observed at least ten times. The rearrangement uses TRBV2 and TRBJ1-5, with 8 bases matching TRBD1. Germline-derived CDR1 and CDR2 are SNHLY and FYNNEI. The J segment lost 2 bases and the V segment lost 2 bases, leaving 14 bases of the junction unmatched. This CDR3 spans 19 amino acids. DNA for the CDR3: TGTGCCAGCAGTGAATATTACGGGTCATCAGGGGGCGGCAATCAGCCCCAGCATTTT. Residues: CASSEYYGSSGGGNQPQHF.

This clone was seen a few times. This chain connects TRBV30 to TRBJ1-1, with D unresolved. The V end was cut by 6 bases, the J end by 4 bases, with 15 bases between. This CDR3 is built from 13 residues. CDR1 is GTSNPN and CDR2 is SVGIG in the germline V gene (reference sequence). CDR3: CACLQQTGTEAFF. The CDR3 coding sequence is TGTGCCTGCCTACAACAGACGGGCACTGAAGCTTTCTTT. The complete variable domain, with remaining parts taken from reference TRBV30 and TRBJ1-1, reads SQTIHQWPATLVQPVGSPLSLECTVEGTSNPNLYWYRQAAGRGLQLLFYSVGIGQISSEVPQNLSASRPQDRQFILSSKKLLLSDSGFYLCACLQQTGTEAFFGQGTRLTVV.

This clone was observed a handful of times. J is TRBJ2-1 and V is TRBV11-3; the match to TRBD2 covers 7 bases. The CDR3 is made up of 15 amino acids. V gave up 5 bases and J gave up 2 bases; unmatched junction bases: 6. Germline-derived CDR1 and CDR2 are SGHNT and YENEEA. This CDR3 reads CASSPAGEPYNEQFF. CDR3 in DNA: TGTGCCAGCAGCCCCGCGGGGGAGCCCTACAATGAGCAGTTCTTC.

This clone has a handful of counts. CDR3 nucleotide sequence: TGTGCCAGCAGCTTAATGGACAGCGATACTAACTATGGCTACACCTTC. It yields the protein CASSLMDSDTNYGYTF. The genes are TRBV7-2 and TRBJ1-2; perhaps TRBD1 as D (6 bases). CDR3 length equals 16 residues. Trimming took off 2 bases at V and 0 bases at J, with 13 bases between the two ends. Germline values: CDR1 SGHTA, CDR2 FQGNSA.

The gene calls are TRBV4-1 and TRBJ1-6; D call uncertain. Between the trimmed V and J ends, which lost 1 base and 11 bases, there was a span of 12 bases. Germline V lookup: CDR1 MGHRA, CDR2 YSYEKL. This CDR3 has 14 residues. CDR3 DNA sequence: TGCGCCAGCAGCCAAGCGTTGTACCCTCCACCCCTCCACTTT. Its translation is CASSQALYPPPLHF.

This clone is deemed medium-sized. V is TRBV28 and J is TRBJ1-2; 11 bases align to TRBD1. The CDR3 consists of 16 residues. V dropped 10 bases and J dropped 1; count of bases not matched to a gene: 11. Per the germline V gene, CDR1 is MDHEN and CDR2 is SYDVKM. The CDR3 region has the DNA TGTGCCACTCCCGGACAGGGGGCGCTGGGTAACTATGGCTACACCTTC. Amino acid sequence: CATPGQGALGNYGYTF.